This entry concerns a single T cell receptor beta chain. Its antigen is not identified. Each donor's status was that of a healthy bone marrow donor. This record comes from a study of cytomegalovirus exposure and HLA in healthy donors. General observations from the study: An analysis done earlier found most TCR beta V segments productive about 87% or about 30% of the time. A later analysis linked a missense variant in DCLRE1C to the trimming of TCR beta V and J genes. The HLA-A and HLA-B alleles of most subjects were reportedly predicted accurately from TCR beta sequences.

V lost 4 bases and J lost 2; bases outside the gene matches: 9. Germline V gene lookup returns CDR1 SGHRS and CDR2 YFSETQ. This CDR3 region has 15 residues. PCR primers comprised 60 Vbeta and 13 Jbeta primers. TCRdb's table, derived via immunoSEQ multiplex PCR, lists solely in-frame clones and lacks some. The table records 90,000 to 120,000 clones, around 80% of them present only once. Sequences were obtained from PBMCs. The chain joins TRBV5-1 to TRBJ2-7; 7 positions match TRBD1. The source of this sequence is a man under 40 in good health and CMV-seropositive. In DNA form, the CDR3 reads TGCGCCAGCAGCCCCGGACAGGCCTGGACCTACGAGCAGTACTTC. This codes for CASSPGQAWTYEQYF.